This TCR beta chain came from a study of blood T cell repertoires in COVID-19. Clinical history as reported by participants underpinned cohort assignment. The recovered donors of Cohort 3 showed two negative PCRs, clearance, or symptom resolution. CDR1 and CDR2 (germline): MNHNY, SVGAGI (reference sequence). The V gene lost 2 bases and the J gene lost 5 bases, with 12 bases spanning the gap. This CDR3 has 14 residues. Original processing methods: Reference gene primers were amplified, and this amplification served to estimate nucleated cell counts. Measured with immunoSEQ multiplex PCR; TCRdb has only the in-frame clones, and not every one. For V, J and clone size, that table is used; D and trimming come from the DNA. The sample lists 200,000 to 250,000 clones; approximately 84% were seen once.

The clonotype comes from a middle-aged man who had recovered from COVID-19. The source material was PBMCs or T cells enriched from blood (not recorded which). V is TRBV6-6 and J is TRBJ1-1; D not resolved. CDR3 region: CASSYPGGGTEAFF. The DNA of the CDR3 is TGTGCCAGCAGTTACCCGGGAGGAGGTACTGAAGCTTTCTTT.